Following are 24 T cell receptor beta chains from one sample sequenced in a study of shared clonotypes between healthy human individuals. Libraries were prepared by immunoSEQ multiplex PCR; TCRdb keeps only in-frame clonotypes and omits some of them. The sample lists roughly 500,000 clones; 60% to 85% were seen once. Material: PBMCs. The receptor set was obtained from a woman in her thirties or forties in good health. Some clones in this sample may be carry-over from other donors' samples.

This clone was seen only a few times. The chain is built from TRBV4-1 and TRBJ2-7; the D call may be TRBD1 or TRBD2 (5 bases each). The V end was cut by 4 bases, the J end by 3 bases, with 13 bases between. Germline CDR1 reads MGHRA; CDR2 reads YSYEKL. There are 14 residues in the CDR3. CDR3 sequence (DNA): TGCGCCAGCAGCCCCGAAGGGACCTTCTACGAGCAGTACTTC. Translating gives CASSPEGTFYEQYF.

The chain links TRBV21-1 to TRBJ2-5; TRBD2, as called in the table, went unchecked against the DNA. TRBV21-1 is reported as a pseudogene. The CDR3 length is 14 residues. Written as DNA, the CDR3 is TGTGCCAGCAGCAAAGCCGGGGACCAAGAGACCCAGTACTTC. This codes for CASSKAGDQETQYF.

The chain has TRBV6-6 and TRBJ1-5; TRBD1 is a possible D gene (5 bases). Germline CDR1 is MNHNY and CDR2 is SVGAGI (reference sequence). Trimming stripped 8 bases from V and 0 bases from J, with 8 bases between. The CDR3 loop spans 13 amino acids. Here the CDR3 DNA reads TGTGCCAGCGGGGGATATAGCAATCAGCCCCAGCATTTT. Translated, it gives CASGGYSNQPQHF.

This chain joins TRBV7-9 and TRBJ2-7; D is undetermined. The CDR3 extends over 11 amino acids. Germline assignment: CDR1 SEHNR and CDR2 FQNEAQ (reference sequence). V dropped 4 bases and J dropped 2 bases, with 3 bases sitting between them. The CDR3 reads CASSSAYEQYF. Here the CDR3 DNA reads TGTGCCAGCAGCTCGGCCTACGAGCAGTACTTC.

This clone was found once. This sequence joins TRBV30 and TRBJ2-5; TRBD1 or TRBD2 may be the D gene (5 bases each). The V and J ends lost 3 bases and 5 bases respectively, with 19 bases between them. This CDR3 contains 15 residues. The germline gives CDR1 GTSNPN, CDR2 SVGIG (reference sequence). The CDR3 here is CAWSGIRGRGETQYF. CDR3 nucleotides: TGTGCCTGGAGCGGAATTAGGGGACGCGGCGAGACCCAGTACTTC.

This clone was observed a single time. This CDR3 is CASSVGDRGYNEQFF. The CDR3 nucleotides are TGTGCCAGCAGCGTAGGGGACAGGGGATACAATGAGCAGTTCTTC. The gene calls are TRBV7-9 and TRBJ2-1, with 10 bases that match TRBD1. Unmatched junction bases numbered 5, after V lost 5 bases and J lost 4 bases. The CDR3 extends over 15 amino acids. Germline CDR1 and CDR2: SEHNR and FQNEAQ (reference sequence).

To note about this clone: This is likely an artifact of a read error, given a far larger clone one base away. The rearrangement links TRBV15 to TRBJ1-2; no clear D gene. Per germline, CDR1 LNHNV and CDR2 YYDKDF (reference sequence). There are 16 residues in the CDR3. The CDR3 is CATSLRKTSLPYGHTF. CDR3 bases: TGTGCCACCAGCCTTCGAAAGACGAGCCTACCATATGGCCACACCTTC.

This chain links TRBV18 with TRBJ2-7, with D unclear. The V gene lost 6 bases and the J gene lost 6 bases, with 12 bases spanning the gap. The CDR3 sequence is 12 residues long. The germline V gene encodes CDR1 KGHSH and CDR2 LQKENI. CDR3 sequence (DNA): TGTGCCAGCTCGGAAGATCGGGCCGAGCAGTACTTC. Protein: CASSEDRAEQYF.

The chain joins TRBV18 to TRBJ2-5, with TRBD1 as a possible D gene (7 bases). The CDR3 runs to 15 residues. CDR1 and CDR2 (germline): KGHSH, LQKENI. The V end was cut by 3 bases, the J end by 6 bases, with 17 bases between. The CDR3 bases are TGTGCCAGCTCACCCCCTGCGGCAGGGGGGCAGACCCAGTACTTC. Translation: CASSPPAAGGQTQYF.

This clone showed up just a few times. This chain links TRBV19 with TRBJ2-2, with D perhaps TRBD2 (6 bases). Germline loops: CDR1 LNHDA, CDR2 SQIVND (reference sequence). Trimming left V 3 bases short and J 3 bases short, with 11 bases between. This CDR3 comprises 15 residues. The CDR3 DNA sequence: TGTGCCAGTAGTATCCCTAGCGACCACACCGGGGAGCTGTTTTTT. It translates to CASSIPSDHTGELFF. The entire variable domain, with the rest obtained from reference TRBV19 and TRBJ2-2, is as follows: DGGITQSPKYLFRKEGQNVTLSCEQNLNHDAMYWYRQDPGQGLRLIYYSQIVNDFQKGDIAEGYSVSREKKESFPLTVTSAQKNPTAFYLCASSIPSDHTGELFFGEGSRLTVL.

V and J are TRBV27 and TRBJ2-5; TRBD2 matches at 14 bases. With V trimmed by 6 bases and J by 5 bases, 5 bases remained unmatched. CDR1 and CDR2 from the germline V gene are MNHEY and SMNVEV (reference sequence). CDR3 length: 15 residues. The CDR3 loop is CASRRGTSGSETQYF. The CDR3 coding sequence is TGTGCCAGCAGGCGGGGGACTAGCGGGAGTGAGACCCAGTACTTC.

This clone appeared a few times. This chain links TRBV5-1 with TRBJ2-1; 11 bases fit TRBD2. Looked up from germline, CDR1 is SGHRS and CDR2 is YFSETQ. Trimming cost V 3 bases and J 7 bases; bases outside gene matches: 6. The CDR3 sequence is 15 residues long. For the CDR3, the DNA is TGCGCCAGCAGCTCCATAGCGGGAGGGCCGAATGAGCAGTTCTTC. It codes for CASSSIAGGPNEQFF.

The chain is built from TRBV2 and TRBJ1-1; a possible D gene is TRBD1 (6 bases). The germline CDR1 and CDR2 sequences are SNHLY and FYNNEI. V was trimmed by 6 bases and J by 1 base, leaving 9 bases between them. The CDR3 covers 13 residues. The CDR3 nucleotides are TGTGCCAGCAGGGGACAAGAGAACACTGAAGCTTTCTTT. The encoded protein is CASRGQENTEAFF.

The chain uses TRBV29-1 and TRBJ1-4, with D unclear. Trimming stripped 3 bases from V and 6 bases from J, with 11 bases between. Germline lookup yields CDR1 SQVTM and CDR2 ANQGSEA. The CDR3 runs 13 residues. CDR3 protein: CSVDRTGDEKLFF. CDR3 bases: TGCAGCGTTGACAGGACCGGGGATGAAAAACTGTTTTTT.

The DNA of the CDR3 is TGTGCCAGCAGTGAAGGACAGGGTTTCTCCTACGAGCAGTACTTC. Amino acids: CASSEGQGFSYEQYF. This sequence joins TRBV2 and TRBJ2-7, with 7 bases matching TRBD1. CDR1 and CDR2 (germline): SNHLY, FYNNEI. The CDR3 runs to 15 residues. After removal of 1 base from V and 0 bases from J, the junction contained 3 bases not matched to a gene.

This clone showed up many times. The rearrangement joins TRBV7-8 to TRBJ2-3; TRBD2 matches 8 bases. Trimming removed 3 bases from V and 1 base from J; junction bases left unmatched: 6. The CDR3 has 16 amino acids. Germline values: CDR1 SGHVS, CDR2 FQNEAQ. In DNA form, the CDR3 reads TGTGCCAGCAGCTTCTTGACTAGCGCGGGCACAGATACGCAGTATTTT. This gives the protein CASSFLTSAGTDTQYF. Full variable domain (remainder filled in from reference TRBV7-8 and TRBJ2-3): GAGVSQSPRYKVAKRGQDVALRCDPISGHVSLFWYQQALGQGPEFLTYFQNEAQLDKSGLPSDRFFAERPEGSVSTLKIQRTQQEDSAVYLCASSFLTSAGTDTQYFGPGTRLTVL.

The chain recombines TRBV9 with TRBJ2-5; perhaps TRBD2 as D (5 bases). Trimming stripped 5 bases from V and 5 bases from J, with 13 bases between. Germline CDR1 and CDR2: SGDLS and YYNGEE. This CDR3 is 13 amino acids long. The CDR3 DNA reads TGTGCCAGCAGTGTCTATAGCGAGGAGACCCAGTACTTC. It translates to CASSVYSEETQYF.

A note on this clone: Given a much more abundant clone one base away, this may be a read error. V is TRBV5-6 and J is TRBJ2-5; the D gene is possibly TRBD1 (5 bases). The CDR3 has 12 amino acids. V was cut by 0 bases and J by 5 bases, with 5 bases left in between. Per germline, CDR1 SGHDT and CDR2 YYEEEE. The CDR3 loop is CASSLEGETQYF. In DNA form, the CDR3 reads TGTGCCAGCAGCTTGGAGGGGGAGACCCAGTACTTC.

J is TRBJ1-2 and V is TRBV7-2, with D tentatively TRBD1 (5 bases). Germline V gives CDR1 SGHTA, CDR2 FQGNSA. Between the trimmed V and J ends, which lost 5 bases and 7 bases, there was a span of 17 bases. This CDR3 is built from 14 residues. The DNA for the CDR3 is TGTGCCAGCAGCCCCCAGGGATCCTTTGGTGGCTACACCTTC. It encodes CASSPQGSFGGYTF.

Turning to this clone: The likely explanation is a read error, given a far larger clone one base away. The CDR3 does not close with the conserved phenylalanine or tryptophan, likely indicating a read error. DNA of the CDR3: TGCGCCAGCGGCGAACCCGTCAGGGGCAAGAACACTGAAGCTTTCCTT. It yields the protein CASGEPVRGKNTEAFL. The chain joins TRBV5-1 to TRBJ1-1; maybe TRBD1 (6 bases). The germline V and J ends were trimmed by 7 bases and 1 base, with 20 bases remaining between them. The germline gives CDR1 SGHRS, CDR2 YFSETQ. The CDR3 totals 16 residues.

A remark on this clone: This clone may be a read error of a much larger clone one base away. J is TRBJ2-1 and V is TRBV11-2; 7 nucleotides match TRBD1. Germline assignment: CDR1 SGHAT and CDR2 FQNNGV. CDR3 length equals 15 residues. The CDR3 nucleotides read TGTGTCAGCAGCTTAATGGGCAGGGGGATCAATGAGCAGTTCTTC. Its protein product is CVSSLMGRGINEQFF.

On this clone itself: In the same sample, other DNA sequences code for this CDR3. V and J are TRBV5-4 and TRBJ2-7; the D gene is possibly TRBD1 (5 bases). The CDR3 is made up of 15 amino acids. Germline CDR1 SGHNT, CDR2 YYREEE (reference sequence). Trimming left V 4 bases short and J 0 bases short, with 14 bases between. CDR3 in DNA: TGTGCCAGCAGCCTGGCCCGAGACAGCTCCTACGAGCAGTACTTC. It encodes CASSLARDSSYEQYF.

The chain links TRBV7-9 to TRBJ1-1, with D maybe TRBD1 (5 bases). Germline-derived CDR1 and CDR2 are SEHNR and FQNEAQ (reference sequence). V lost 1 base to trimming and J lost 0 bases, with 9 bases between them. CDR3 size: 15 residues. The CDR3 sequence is CASSLGRGVNTEAFF. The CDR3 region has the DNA TGTGCCAGCAGCTTAGGTCGGGGGGTGAACACTGAAGCTTTCTTT.

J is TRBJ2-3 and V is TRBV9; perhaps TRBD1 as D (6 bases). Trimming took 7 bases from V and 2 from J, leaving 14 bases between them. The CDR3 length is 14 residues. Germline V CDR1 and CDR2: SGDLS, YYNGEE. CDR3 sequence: CASGPGHHTDTQYF. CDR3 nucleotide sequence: TGTGCCAGCGGACCGGGACACCACACAGATACGCAGTATTTT. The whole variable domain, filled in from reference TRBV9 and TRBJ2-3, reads DSGVTQTPKHLITATGQRVTLRCSPRSGDLSVYWYQQSLDQGLQFLIQYYNGEERAKGNILERFSAQQFPDLHSELNLSSLELGDSALYFCASGPGHHTDTQYFGPGTRLTVL.